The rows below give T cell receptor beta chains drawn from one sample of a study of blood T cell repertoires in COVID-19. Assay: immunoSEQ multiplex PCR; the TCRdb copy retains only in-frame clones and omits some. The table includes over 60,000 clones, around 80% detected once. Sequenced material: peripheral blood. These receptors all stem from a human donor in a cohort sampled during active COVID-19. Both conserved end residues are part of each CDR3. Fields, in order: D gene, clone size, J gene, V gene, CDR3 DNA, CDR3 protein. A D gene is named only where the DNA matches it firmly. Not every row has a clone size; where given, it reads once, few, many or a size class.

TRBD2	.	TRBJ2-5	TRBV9	TGTGCCAGCAGCGTAGGGACTAGCGCGCAAGAGACCCAGTACTTC	CASSVGTSAQETQYF
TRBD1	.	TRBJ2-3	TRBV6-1	TGTGCCAGCAGTGAAAGGGCTGGGACAGCCACAGATACGCAGTATTTT	CASSERAGTATDTQYF
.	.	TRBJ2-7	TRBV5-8	TGTGCCAGCAGCTTGGGCCCGGGTTACGAGCAGTACTTC	CASSLGPGYEQYF
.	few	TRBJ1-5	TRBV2	TGTGCCAGCAGTGAATTTCGCGGGGGCAAGCCCCAGCATTTT	CASSEFRGGKPQHF
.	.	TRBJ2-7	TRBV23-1	TGCGCCAGCACTCACCGTAGCAGATACGAGCAGTACTTC	CASTHRSRYEQYF
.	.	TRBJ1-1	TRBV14	TGTGCCAGCAGCCAAATGGGCGGGGGGACTGAAGCTTTCTTT	CASSQMGGGTEAFF
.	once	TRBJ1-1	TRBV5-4	TGTGCCAGCAGGAGAGGGCTGAACACTGAAGCTTTCTTT	CASRRGLNTEAFF
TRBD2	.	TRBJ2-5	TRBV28	TGTGCCAGCAGTTCGCGAATAGCGGGCATACAAGAGACCCAGTACTTC	CASSSRIAGIQETQYF
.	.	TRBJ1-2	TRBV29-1	TGCAGCGTTGAGGAGCAGGGCCATGTGGATGGCTACACCTTC	CSVEEQGHVDGYTF
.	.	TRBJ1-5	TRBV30	TGTGCCTGGAGTGTAGGGAGTAGCAATCAGCCCCAGCATTTT	CAWSVGSSNQPQHF
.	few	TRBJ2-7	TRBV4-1	TGCGCCAGCAGCCAAGTTGCAGGTAGCTCCTACGAGCAGTACTTC	CASSQVAGSSYEQYF
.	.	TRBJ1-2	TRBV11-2	TGTGCCAGCAGCTTAGCGCCGGGAGGGCGTGGTGGCTACACCTTC	CASSLAPGGRGGYTF
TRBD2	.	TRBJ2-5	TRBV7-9	TGTGCCAGCAGCTCATGGGGGGGGTTCCAAGAGACCCAGTACTTC	CASSSWGGFQETQYF
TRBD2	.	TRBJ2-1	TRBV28	TGTGCCAGCAGTTTGGGGACTAGCGGGAGTTATGAGCAGTTCTTC	CASSLGTSGSYEQFF
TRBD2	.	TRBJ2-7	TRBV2	TGTGCCAGCAGTGGGGCTAGCGGGAGGGACTACGAGCAGTACTTC	CASSGASGRDYEQYF
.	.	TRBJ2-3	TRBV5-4	TGTGCCAGCAGCTTACCGGAGCTCACAGATACGCAGTATTTT	CASSLPELTDTQYF
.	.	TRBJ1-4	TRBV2	TGTGCCAGCAGTTCACTGGCAACTAATGAAAAACTGTTTTTT	CASSSLATNEKLFF
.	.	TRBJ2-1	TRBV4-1	TGCGCCAGCAGCCAAGAAGTGAGGTATGAGCAGTTCTTC	CASSQEVRYEQFF
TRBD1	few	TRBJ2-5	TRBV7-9	TGTGCCAGCAGCTCAGGACAGGGGCAAGAGACCCAGTACTTC	CASSSGQGQETQYF
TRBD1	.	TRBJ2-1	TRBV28	TGTGCCAGCAGAATCAGACAGGGGTACAATGAGCAGTTCTTC	CASRIRQGYNEQFF
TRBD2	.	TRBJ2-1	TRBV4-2	TGTGCCAGCAGCCAAGATGGGACTAGCGGGTACAATGAGCAGTTCTTC	CASSQDGTSGYNEQFF
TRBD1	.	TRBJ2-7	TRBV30	TGTGCCTGGGCTCAGGGACAGACCTACGAGCAGTACTTC	CAWAQGQTYEQYF
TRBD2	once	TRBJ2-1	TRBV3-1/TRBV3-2	TGTGCCAGCAGCCCTCCGGGACTAGCGGGATATGAGCAGTTCTTC	CASSPPGLAGYEQFF
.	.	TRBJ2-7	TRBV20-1	TGCAGTGCAACAACAGGCTACGAGCAGTACTTC	CSATTGYEQYF